This TCR beta chain was recorded in a study of blood T cell repertoires in COVID-19. The CDR3 loop spans 13 amino acids. V lost 6 bases and J lost 2; bases outside the gene matches: 3. Germline V gene lookup returns CDR1 MNHNY and CDR2 SVGAGI (reference sequence). Profiling relied on immunoSEQ multiplex PCR, and the TCRdb table lists in-frame clones only, not all of them. Of roughly 46,000 clones in the sample, over 70% were seen once. Sample: peripheral blood. This TCR came from a human donor in a cohort sampled during active COVID-19. This chain links TRBV6-6 with TRBJ1-1, with TRBD1 identical over 7 bases. The CDR3 region is CASSPGGNTEAFF. In DNA, the CDR3 is TGTGCCAGCAGCCCAGGGGGTAACACTGAAGCTTTCTTT.